The sequence of this T cell receptor beta chain was determined in a study of identical twins. Study-level findings and limits: Compared with models, monozygotic twins showed more out-of-frame TCR alpha sharing.

cDNA molecules carried unique molecular identifiers, and template switching added a universal primer site. One entry per CDR3 protein results from TCRdb running MiXCR on the 5' RACE reads. The sample has hundreds of thousands of distinct CDR3 sequences; 15% to 20% are singletons. A remark on this clonotype: Its target is unknown.

Another study also made use of these data, one on T cells expressing NK-cell markers. In that study: Sorted CD3+CD56+NKG2C+, CD3+CD56+NKG2C- and CD3+CD56-NKG2C+ T cells provided the TCR beta repertoires. The CD3+CD56-NKG2C+ fraction of a handful of donors was likewise dominated by these clonotypes.

This clonotype was sampled from a woman between 18 and 29 years old in good health. Sequencing was performed on PBMCs.

The CDR3 sequence is CSAKPGVSYEQYF. CDR3 sequence (DNA): TGCAGTGCTAAACCTGGGGTTTCCTACGAGCAGTACTTC. The chain links TRBV20-1 to TRBJ2-7; D gene unclear. The CDR3 totals 13 residues. The V and J ends lost 4 bases and 1 base respectively, with 11 bases between them. Per germline, CDR1 DFQATT and CDR2 SNEGSKA (reference sequence).